The source of this T cell receptor beta chain is a study of shared clonotypes between healthy human individuals. Naive CD8 cells comprised CD45RO-negative, CCR7-positively selected cells, excluding terminally differentiated effector memory CD45RA+ cells. Donors had no recently reported acute infections or vaccinations and were HIV-negative. Assay used: immunoSEQ multiplex PCR; TCRdb lists only in-frame clones, some missing. The table has about 2.1 million clones, 93% seen once. The CDR3 consists of 15 residues. The germline CDR1 and CDR2 sequences are SGHDN and FVKESK. J gave up 0 bases and V 7 bases, and 8 bases lay outside the gene matches.

The V call is TRBV14, the J call TRBJ1-1; TRBD1 aligns across 7 bases. The specimen sequenced was naive CD8+ T cells from PBMCs. The source is a man in his late teens or twenties in good health. Some clones in this sample may be carry-over from other donors' samples. CDR3 nucleotide sequence: TGTGCCAGCAAGCTCACGACAGGGATGAACACTGAAGCTTTCTTT. Translating it yields CASKLTTGMNTEAFF.